These T cell receptor beta chains were read from a single sample in a study of CDR3 diversity in severe acne. Using its own MiXCR run on the PCR reads, TCRdb lists one record per CDR3 protein. The table shows fewer than 90,000 distinct CDR3 sequences, with less than 65% occurring only once. The sample was blood. These receptors were obtained from a male donor with severe acne vulgaris. The CDR3 runs from the conserved cysteine through the conserved F or W. D genes are given only for firm matches. A clone size is listed for some rows: how often the clone was seen (once, few, many), or a class if it is expanded.

J,D,V,size,CDR3,DNA
TRBJ2-1,.,TRBV7-8,medium-sized,CASSFDLSSYNEQFF,TGTGCCAGCAGCTTTGACCTGAGCTCCTACAATGAGCAGTTCTTC
TRBJ1-6,TRBD1,TRBV2,.,CASSYDDRVDSPLHF,TGTGCCAGCAGTTACGACGACAGGGTTGATTCACCCCTCCACTTT
TRBJ1-4,TRBD1,TRBV25-1,.,CASFGQAREKLFF,TGTGCCAGCTTCGGACAGGCTCGGGAAAAACTGTTTTTT
TRBJ1-4,TRBD1,TRBV12-3/TRBV12-4,few,CASSVGQGGTNEKLFF,TGTGCCAGCAGTGTCGGACAGGGGGGCACTAATGAAAAACTGTTTTTT
TRBJ2-7,TRBD1,TRBV2,.,CASSPTGQGATYEQYF,TGTGCCAGCAGCCCGACGGGACAGGGGGCTACGTACGAGCAGTACTTC
TRBJ1-1,.,TRBV9,.,CASSGKGLMNTEAFF,TGTGCCAGCAGCGGGAAGGGACTCATGAACACTGAAGCTTTCTTT
TRBJ1-2,.,TRBV19,.,CASRDPTGRYGYTF,TGTGCCAGTAGAGACCCGACAGGTCGATATGGCTACACCTTC
TRBJ1-2,.,TRBV7-9,.,CASSLDYGRDGNTF,TGTGCCAGCAGCTTAGATTACGGTCGAGATGGCAACACCTTC
TRBJ1-2,TRBD1,TRBV7-6,.,CASSPDTGVGIYGYTF,TGTGCCAGCAGCCCAGACACAGGGGTCGGGATCTATGGCTACACCTTC
TRBJ2-7,.,TRBV7-2,.,CASSRTSGTGYEQYF,TGTGCCAGTAGCCGGACGTCGGGAACAGGGTACGAGCAGTACTTC
TRBJ1-2,.,TRBV20-1,.,CSARQGSGYTF,TGCAGTGCTAGGCAGGGTAGTGGCTACACCTTC
TRBJ2-7,TRBD2,TRBV18,many,CASSPPLAGGSYEQYF,TGTGCCAGCTCACCACCGCTAGCGGGAGGTTCCTACGAGCAGTACTTC
TRBJ2-7,TRBD1,TRBV7-3,.,CASSLDRGYF,TGTGCCAGCAGCCTCGACAGGGGGTACTTC
TRBJ2-2,.,TRBV2,.,CASSYDPGHITGELFF,TGTGCCAGCAGTTACGATCCTGGACACATCACCGGGGAGCTGTTTTTT
TRBJ1-3,.,TRBV11-1,.,CASSTRTAGNTIYF,TGTGCCAGCAGCACCCGGACGGCTGGAAACACCATATATTTT
TRBJ2-7,TRBD2,TRBV20-1,.,CSAREGLATYEQYF,TGCAGTGCTAGAGAAGGACTAGCCACCTACGAGCAGTACTTC
TRBJ1-5,.,TRBV11-2,.,CASSFLTGFQPQHF,TGTGCCAGCAGCTTTCTAACAGGGTTTCAGCCCCAGCATTTT
TRBJ1-3,.,TRBV10-3,medium-sized,CAISALRTDSGNTIYF,TGTGCCATCAGTGCACTAAGGACAGACTCTGGAAACACCATATATTTT
TRBJ2-7,.,TRBV5-1,.,CASKRAETYEQYF,TGCGCCAGCAAGAGAGCGGAGACCTACGAGCAGTACTTC
TRBJ2-1,.,TRBV19,.,CASSKGSYNEQFF,TGTGCCAGTAGTAAAGGGTCCTACAATGAGCAGTTCTTC
TRBJ2-3,.,TRBV9,many,CASSVYGGVRDTQYF,TGTGCCAGCAGCGTATATGGAGGGGTAAGGGATACGCAGTATTTT
TRBJ2-1,TRBD2,TRBV28,.,CASSPTSGRGGEQFF,TGTGCCAGCAGTCCGACTAGCGGGAGAGGCGGTGAGCAGTTCTTC
TRBJ1-1,TRBD1,TRBV12-3/TRBV12-4,.,CASKGASVAFF,TGTGCCAGTAAGGGGGCTTCTGTAGCTTTCTTT
TRBJ2-7,.,TRBV15,.,CATSRAPTYEQYF,TGTGCCACCAGCAGAGCACCAACCTACGAGCAGTACTTC
TRBJ2-1,.,TRBV29-1,many,CSVPGHTTYNEQFF,TGCAGCGTTCCGGGACATACCACCTACAATGAGCAGTTCTTC